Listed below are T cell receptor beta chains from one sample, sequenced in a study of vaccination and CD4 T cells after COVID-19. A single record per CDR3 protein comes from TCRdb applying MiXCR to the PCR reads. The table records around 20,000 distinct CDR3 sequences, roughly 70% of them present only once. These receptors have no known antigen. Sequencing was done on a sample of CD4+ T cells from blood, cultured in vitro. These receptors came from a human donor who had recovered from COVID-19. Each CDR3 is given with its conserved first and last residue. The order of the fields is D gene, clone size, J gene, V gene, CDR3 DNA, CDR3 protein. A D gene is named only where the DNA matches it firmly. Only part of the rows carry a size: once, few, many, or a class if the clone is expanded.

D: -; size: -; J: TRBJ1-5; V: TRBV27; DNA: TGTGCCAGCAGTTCGGGGGCGGGGCAAGTCAATCAGCCCCAGCATTTT; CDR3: CASSSGAGQVNQPQHF
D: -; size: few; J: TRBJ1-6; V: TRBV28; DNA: TGTGCCAGCCTAAAGCAAGTACAGGGCCCCTTAGGGTATTCACCCCTCCACTTT; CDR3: CASLKQVQGPLGYSPLHF
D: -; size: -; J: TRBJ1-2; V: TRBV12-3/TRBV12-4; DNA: TGTGCCAGCAGTCTCCCGGGGTCTTGGGGCTACACCTTC; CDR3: CASSLPGSWGYTF
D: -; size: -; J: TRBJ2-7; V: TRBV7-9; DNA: TGTGCCAGCAGCTTCCGACGGAACTCCTACGAGCAGTACTTC; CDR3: CASSFRRNSYEQYF
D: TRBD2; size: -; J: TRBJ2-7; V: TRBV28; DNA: TGTGCCGCGGGGGTGACTAGCGGGATCTACGAGCAGTACTTC; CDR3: CAAGVTSGIYEQYF
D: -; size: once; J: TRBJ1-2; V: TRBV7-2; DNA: TGTGCCAGCACCCTGACGCGGGGCTACACCTTC; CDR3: CASTLTRGYTF
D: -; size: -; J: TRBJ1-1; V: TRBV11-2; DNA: TGTGCCAGCAGCCGAAACCCAGTAAACACTGAAGCTTTCTTT; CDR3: CASSRNPVNTEAFF
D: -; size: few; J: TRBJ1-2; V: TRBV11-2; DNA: TGTGCCAGCAGCCGGACGGAGTATGGGGGTGGCTACACCTTC; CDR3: CASSRTEYGGGYTF
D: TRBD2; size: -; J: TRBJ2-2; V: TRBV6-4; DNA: TGTGCCAGGCCCGATATTAGCGGGACGAACACCGGGGAGCTGTTTTTT; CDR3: CARPDISGTNTGELFF
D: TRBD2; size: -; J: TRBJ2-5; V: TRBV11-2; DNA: TGTGCCAGCAGCTTAGCCCCCTCCACTAGCGGGAAAACTAAAGAGACCCAGTACTTC; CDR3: CASSLAPSTSGKTKETQYF
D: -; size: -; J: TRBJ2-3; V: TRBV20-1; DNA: TGCAGTGCTAGAGGGCGGGCAGGGCACATGGATACGCAGTATTTT; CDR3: CSARGRAGHMDTQYF
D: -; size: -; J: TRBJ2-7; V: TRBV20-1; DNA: TGCAGTGCTAGTACACAAGCCTACGAGCAGTACTTC; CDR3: CSASTQAYEQYF
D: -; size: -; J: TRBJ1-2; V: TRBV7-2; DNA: TGTGCCAGCAGCTTAGCGGGGAGTGCGTACACCTTC; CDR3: CASSLAGSAYTF
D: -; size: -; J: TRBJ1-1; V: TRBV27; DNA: TGTGCCAGCAGTTTATCACGGATAGGGGCTGAAGCTTTCTTT; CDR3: CASSLSRIGAEAFF
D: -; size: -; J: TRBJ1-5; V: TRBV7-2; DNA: TGTGCCAGCAGTATCATGGGGGAGCCCCAGCATTTT; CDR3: CASSIMGEPQHF
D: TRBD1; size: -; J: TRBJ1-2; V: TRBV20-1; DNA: TGCAGTGCTCCCGACAGGGGCTATGGCTACACCTTC; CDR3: CSAPDRGYGYTF
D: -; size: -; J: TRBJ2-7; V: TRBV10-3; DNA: TGTGCCATCAGTGAACTAGCCTACGAGCAGTACTTC; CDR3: CAISELAYEQYF
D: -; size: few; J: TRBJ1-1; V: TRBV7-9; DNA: TGTGCCAGCAGCTCACTAAGGGGAGCTCGGGGCACTGAAGCTTTCTTT; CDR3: CASSSLRGARGTEAFF
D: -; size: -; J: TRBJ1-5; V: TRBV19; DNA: TGTGCCAGTACCCTCGGGACGGGGTTCAATCAGCCCCAGCATTTT; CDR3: CASTLGTGFNQPQHF
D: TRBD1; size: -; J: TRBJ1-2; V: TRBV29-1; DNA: TGCAGCGTAGGGGACAGCAACTATGGCTACACCTTC; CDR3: CSVGDSNYGYTF
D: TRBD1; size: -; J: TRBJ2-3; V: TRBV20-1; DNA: TGCAGTGCAGTGACAGGGCGGAACACAGATACGCAGTATTTT; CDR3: CSAVTGRNTDTQYF
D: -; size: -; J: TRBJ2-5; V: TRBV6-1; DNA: TGTGCCAGCAGGGAAGCGCTAGGGGCGGGCCAAGAGACCCAGTACTTC; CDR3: CASREALGAGQETQYF
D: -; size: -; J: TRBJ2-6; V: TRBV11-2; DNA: TGTGCCAGCAGCTTACTCCCCCGAGGTAACTCTGGGGCCAACGTCCTGACTTTC; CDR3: CASSLLPRGNSGANVLTF
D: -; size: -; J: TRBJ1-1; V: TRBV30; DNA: TGTGCCAGAAACAGGGCGAACACTGAAGCTTTCTTT; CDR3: CARNRANTEAFF
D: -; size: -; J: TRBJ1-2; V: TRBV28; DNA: TGTGCCAGCAGAGGTCCTGTGGCCAGGGATTATGGCTACACCTTC; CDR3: CASRGPVARDYGYTF
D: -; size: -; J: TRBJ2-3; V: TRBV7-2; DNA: TGTGCCAGCAGCTTAGACGGGTTACTGGCGCAGTATTTT; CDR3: CASSLDGLLAQYF
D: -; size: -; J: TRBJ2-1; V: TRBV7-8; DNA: TGTGCCAGCAGCTTTGGGCGGGATTACAATGAGCAGTTCTTC; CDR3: CASSFGRDYNEQFF
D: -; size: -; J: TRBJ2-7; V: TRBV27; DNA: TGTGCCAGCAGTTTAAATGAGGCCCTCGGCGCCTACGAGCAGTACTTC; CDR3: CASSLNEALGAYEQYF
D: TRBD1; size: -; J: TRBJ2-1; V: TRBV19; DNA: TGTGCCACTAAGGGTGGGGACAGGGGATACAATGAGCAGTTCTTC; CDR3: CATKGGDRGYNEQFF
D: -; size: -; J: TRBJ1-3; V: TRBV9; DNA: TGTGCCAGCAGCGAGGGGTATTGGGAAAACACCATATATTTT; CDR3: CASSEGYWENTIYF
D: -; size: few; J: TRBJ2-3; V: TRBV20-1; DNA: TGCAGTTCCGGGAGTGCGGCAGATACGCAGTATTTT; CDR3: CSSGSAADTQYF
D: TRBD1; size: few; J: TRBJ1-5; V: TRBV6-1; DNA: TGTGCCAGCAGCGGGACAGGGGTGAGCAATCAGCCCCAGCATTTT; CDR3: CASSGTGVSNQPQHF
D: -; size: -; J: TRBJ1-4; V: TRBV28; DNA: TGTGCCATAAGAGGAAACGGCGCGGTGTTTTTT; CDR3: CAIRGNGAVFF
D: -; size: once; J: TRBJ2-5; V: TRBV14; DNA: TGTGCCAGCAGCCAACTGGGTATCGGCGAGACCCAGTACTTC; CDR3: CASSQLGIGETQYF
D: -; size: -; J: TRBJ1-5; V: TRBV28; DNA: TGTGCCAGCACCCGGTTAACTGGGGGAGCCCAGCATTTT; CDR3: CASTRLTGGAQHF